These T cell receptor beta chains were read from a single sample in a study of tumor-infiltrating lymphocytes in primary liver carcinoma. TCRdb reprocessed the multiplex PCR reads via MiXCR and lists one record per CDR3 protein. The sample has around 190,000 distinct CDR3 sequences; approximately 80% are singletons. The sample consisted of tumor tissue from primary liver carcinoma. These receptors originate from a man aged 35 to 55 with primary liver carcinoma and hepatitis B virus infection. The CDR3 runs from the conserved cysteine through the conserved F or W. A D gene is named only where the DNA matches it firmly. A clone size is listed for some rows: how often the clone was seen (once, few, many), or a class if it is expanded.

CDR3: CASSEETGKYNEQFF; DNA: TGTGCCAGCAGTGAAGAAACGGGAAAATACAATGAGCAGTTCTTC; V: TRBV6-6; J: TRBJ2-1; size: -; D: -
CDR3: CASSDSWGSEANVLTF; DNA: TGTGCCAGCAGTGACTCATGGGGCTCTGAGGCCAACGTCCTGACTTTC; V: TRBV6-5; J: TRBJ2-6; size: -; D: -
CDR3: CASSPAGTISYEQYF; DNA: TGTGCCAGTAGTCCCGCCGGGACAATATCCTACGAGCAGTACTTC; V: TRBV6-5; J: TRBJ2-7; size: -; D: -
CDR3: CASSPLPGRQENHYF; DNA: TGCGCCAGCAGCCCACTTCCGGGACGGCAAGAGAACCACTACTTC; V: TRBV4-1; J: TRBJ2-5; size: -; D: -
CDR3: CSVGINAANIGELFF; DNA: TGCAGCGTTGGGATTAACGCGGCAAACATCGGGGAGCTGTTTTTT; V: TRBV29-1; J: TRBJ2-2; size: -; D: -
CDR3: CASSSDMYGADTQYF; DNA: TGTGCCAGTAGCTCGGACATGTACGGGGCAGATACGCAGTATTTT; V: TRBV7-9; J: TRBJ2-3; size: -; D: -
CDR3: CASRMKRFYEQYF; DNA: TGTGCCAGCAGGATGAAGCGATTCTACGAGCAGTACTTC; V: TRBV11-1; J: TRBJ2-7; size: once; D: -
CDR3: CVSSRWTGPVETQYF; DNA: TGTGTCAGCAGTCGCTGGACTGGTCCCGTGGAGACCCAGTACTTC; V: TRBV11-2; J: TRBJ2-5; size: -; D: -
CDR3: CASSPWTPVNSPLHF; DNA: TGTGCCAGCAGCCCATGGACTCCAGTGAATTCACCTCTCCATTTT; V: TRBV5-6; J: TRBJ1-6; size: -; D: -
CDR3: CTASPGWTMNTEAFF; DNA: TGCACCGCTTCTCCGGGTTGGACAATGAACACTGAAGCTTTCTTT; V: TRBV29-1; J: TRBJ1-1; size: -; D: -
CDR3: CTGSPGLAGDYYEQFF; DNA: TGTACCGGCAGCCCTGGACTAGCGGGCGACTACTATGAGCAGTTCTTC; V: TRBV11-1; J: TRBJ2-1; size: -; D: TRBD2
CDR3: CASSSGRTRANVLTF; DNA: TGCGCCAGCAGTTCAGGAAGAACTAGGGCCAACGTCCTGACTTTC; V: TRBV5-1; J: TRBJ2-6; size: -; D: -
CDR3: CANSSGGTSVGALTDTQYF; DNA: TGTGCCAACAGCTCTGGGGGAACCTCTGTTGGAGCCCTCACAGATACGCAGTATTTT; V: TRBV11-1; J: TRBJ2-3; size: -; D: -
CDR3: CTTSELQGERFF; DNA: TGTACCACCAGTGAACTTCAAGGCGAGCGGTTCTTC; V: TRBV24-1; J: TRBJ2-1; size: -; D: -
CDR3: CASSLGSSPEKLFF; DNA: TGTGCCAGCAGCTTAGGTAGCAGCCCTGAAAAACTGTTTTTT; V: TRBV11-2; J: TRBJ1-4; size: -; D: -
CDR3: CTSGLDLGVAQPQHF; DNA: TGTACCAGCGGCTTAGATCTGGGGGTGGCTCAGCCTCAGCATTTT; V: TRBV11-3; J: TRBJ1-5; size: -; D: -
CDR3: CASSPPNLSVTGSYEHYF; DNA: TGTGCCAGCAGCCCACCGAATCTCTCAGTGACGGGCTCCTACGAGCATTACTTC; V: TRBV21-1; J: TRBJ2-7; size: -; D: -
CDR3: CANSFSITGGGVYTF; DNA: TGTGCTAACAGCTTCTCAATCACAGGGGGAGGAGTCTACACCTTC; V: TRBV11-2; J: TRBJ1-2; size: once; D: TRBD1
CDR3: CASIHVGTGGAAKGYTF; DNA: TGTGCCAGTATCCATGTAGGGACAGGGGGCGCAGCGAAGGGCTACACCTTC; V: TRBV4-2; J: TRBJ1-2; size: -; D: TRBD1
CDR3: CASSLTGVFYTEAFF; DNA: TGTGCCAGCAGTCTCACAGGGGTCTTCTACACTGAGGCTTTCTTT; V: TRBV28; J: TRBJ1-1; size: -; D: TRBD1
CDR3: CVISEPGRHTGELFF; DNA: TGTGTCATCAGTGAGCCGGGGCGGCACACCGGGGAGCTGTTTTTT; V: TRBV10-3; J: TRBJ2-2; size: -; D: -
CDR3: CVSSAVAGWVNNEQIF; DNA: TGTGTCAGCAGTGCAGTAGCGGGATGGGTAAACAATGAGCAGATCTTC; V: TRBV14; J: TRBJ2-1; size: -; D: TRBD2
CDR3: CASSGVGPEQYF; DNA: TGTGCCAGCAGTGGAGTAGGTCCCGAGCAGTACTTC; V: TRBV28; J: TRBJ2-7; size: many; D: -
CDR3: CASKKTGFDGELFF; DNA: TGTGCCAGCAAAAAGACAGGGTTTGACGGGGAGCTGTTTTTT; V: TRBV14; J: TRBJ2-2; size: few; D: TRBD1
CDR3: CASSSRTSVKQYF; DNA: TGTGCCAGCAGCTCTCGGACTAGCGTCAAGCAGTATTTT; V: TRBV7-2; J: TRBJ2-3; size: -; D: TRBD2
CDR3: CASRPTSFGEQFF; DNA: TGTGCCAGCAGGCCAACTAGTTTCGGTGAGCAGTTCTTC; V: TRBV12-3/TRBV12-4; J: TRBJ2-1; size: many; D: -
CDR3: CASSDSGRFADTHYF; DNA: TGTGCCAGTAGCGATAGCGGGAGATTTGCAGATACGCACTATTTT; V: TRBV11-2; J: TRBJ2-3; size: -; D: TRBD2
CDR3: CSVKSNTETFF; DNA: TGCAGCGTTAAGTCGAACACTGAAACTTTCTTT; V: TRBV29-1; J: TRBJ1-1; size: -; D: -
CDR3: CATSFSGFDNEQFF; DNA: TGTGCCACCAGTTTCTCGGGGTTCGACAATGAGCAGTTCTTC; V: TRBV11-2; J: TRBJ2-1; size: -; D: -
CDR3: CDSSRRTGSGVNEQFF; DNA: TGTGACAGCAGCCGACGTACAGGGTCAGGTGTCAATGAGCAGTTCTTC; V: TRBV4-2; J: TRBJ2-1; size: -; D: -
CDR3: CASSPLGERGYEQYF; DNA: TGCGCCAGCAGCCCCTTAGGAGAGAGGGGTTACGAGCAGTACTTC; V: TRBV4-1; J: TRBJ2-7; size: -; D: -
CDR3: CASSLERQLNTESFF; DNA: TGCGCCAGCAGCTTGGAACGCCAACTGAACACTGAATCTTTCTTT; V: TRBV5-1; J: TRBJ1-1; size: -; D: -
CDR3: CASSLGAGRIETQYF; DNA: TGTGCCAGCAGCCTAGGGGCAGGGAGGATAGAGACCCAGTATTTC; V: TRBV11-2; J: TRBJ2-5; size: -; D: -